The entry that follows covers one TCR beta chain sequence. Its antigen is unknown. CD8 cells classed as naive were CD45RO-negative and positively selected for CCR7, excluding terminally differentiated effector memory CD45RA+ cells. This entry comes from a study of shared clonotypes between healthy human individuals. Regarding the study as a whole: The low donor count limited represented genetic and exposure-history diversity.

V lost 4 bases, J lost 0 bases, and 11 bases stayed unmatched. The CDR3 contains 18 residues. The V gene's germline CDR1 is SGHAT and CDR2 FQNNGV. Assay: immunoSEQ multiplex PCR; the TCRdb copy retains only in-frame clones and omits some. The sample shows around 600,000 clones, roughly 98% of them seen only once. The receptor comes from a man aged 25-45 years in good health. The chain couples TRBV11-2 to TRBJ1-3; 8 nucleotides match TRBD1. The sequencing sample was made of naive CD8+ T cells sorted from blood. The DNA for the CDR3 is TGTGCCAGCAGCTCCCTTCTAGGGACAGGTCGCTCTGGAAACACCATATATTTT. It encodes CASSSLLGTGRSGNTIYF.